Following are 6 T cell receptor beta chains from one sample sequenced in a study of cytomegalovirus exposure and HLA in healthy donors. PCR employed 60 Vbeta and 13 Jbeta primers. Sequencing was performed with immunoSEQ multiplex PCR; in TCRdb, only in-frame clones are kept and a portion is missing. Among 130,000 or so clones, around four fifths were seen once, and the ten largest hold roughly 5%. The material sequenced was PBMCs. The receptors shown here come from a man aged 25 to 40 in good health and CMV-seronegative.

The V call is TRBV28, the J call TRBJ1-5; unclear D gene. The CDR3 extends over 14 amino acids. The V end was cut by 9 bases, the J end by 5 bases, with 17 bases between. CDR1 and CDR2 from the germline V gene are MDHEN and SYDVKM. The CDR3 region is CASRIGGRDQPQHF. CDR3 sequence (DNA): TGTGCCAGTCGGATTGGCGGTCGGGATCAGCCCCAGCATTTT.

The CDR3 DNA is TGCGCCAGCAGCCCGGGACAGGGGACCTATGGCTACACCTTC. Amino acid sequence: CASSPGQGTYGYTF. This sequence joins TRBV5-1 and TRBJ1-2, with TRBD1 identical over 10 bases. The CDR3 is 14 amino acids. The ends lost 4 bases at V and 4 bases at J; junction bases unmatched: 4. The V gene's germline CDR1 is SGHRS and CDR2 YFSETQ.

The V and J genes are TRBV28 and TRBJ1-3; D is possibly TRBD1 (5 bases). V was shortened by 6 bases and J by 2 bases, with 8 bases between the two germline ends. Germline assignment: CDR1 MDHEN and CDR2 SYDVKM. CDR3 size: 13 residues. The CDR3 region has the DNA TGTGCCAGCAGACGGACACCTGGAAACACCATATATTTT. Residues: CASRRTPGNTIYF.

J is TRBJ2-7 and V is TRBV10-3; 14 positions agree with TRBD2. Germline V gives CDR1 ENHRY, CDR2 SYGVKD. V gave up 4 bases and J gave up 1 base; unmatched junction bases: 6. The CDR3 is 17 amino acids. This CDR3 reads CAISAGTSGRKSYEQYF. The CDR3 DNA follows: TGTGCCATCAGTGCCGGGACTAGCGGGAGAAAGTCCTACGAGCAGTACTTC.

CDR3 region: CASNPFGGKETQYF. Written as DNA, the CDR3 is TGTGCCAGCAACCCATTTGGGGGGAAAGAGACCCAGTACTTC. The chain employs TRBV6-5 and TRBJ2-5; D perhaps matches TRBD2 (6 bases). The germline gives CDR1 MNHEY, CDR2 SVGAGI. Trimming cost V 7 bases and J 3 bases, with 15 bases left between them. The CDR3 has 14 residues.

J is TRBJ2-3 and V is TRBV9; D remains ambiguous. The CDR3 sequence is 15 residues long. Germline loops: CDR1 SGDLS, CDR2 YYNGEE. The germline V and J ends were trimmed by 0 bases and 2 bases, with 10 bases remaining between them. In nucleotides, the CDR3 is TGTGCCAGCAGCGTAGGTGTACTCTTCACAGATACGCAGTATTTT. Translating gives CASSVGVLFTDTQYF.